These 12 T cell receptor beta chains came from one sample sequenced in a study of T cell changes during pregnancy in multiple sclerosis. The repertoire was sequenced with immunoSEQ multiplex PCR; TCRdb's copy has only in-frame clones and lacks some. The sample contains tens of thousands of clones, about 91% of which appear only once. The source material was CD4+ T cells from peripheral blood mononuclear cells, sampled after pregnancy. These receptors were obtained from a female donor with multiple sclerosis, enrolled in a pregnancy study.

This chain uses TRBV2 with TRBJ2-7; the match to TRBD2 covers 7 bases. CDR3 length equals 14 residues. The V and J ends lost 5 bases and 0 bases, in that order; junction bases with no gene match: 4. Germline CDR1 is SNHLY and CDR2 is FYNNEI. In DNA, the CDR3 is TGTGCCAGCAGTCCCAGCGGGACCTCCTACGAGCAGTACTTC. Translation: CASSPSGTSYEQYF.

Written as DNA, the CDR3 is TGTGCCAGCAGCCCCGGGGTAACAGATACGCAGTATTTT. Amino acids: CASSPGVTDTQYF. The chain joins TRBV7-9 to TRBJ2-3, with TRBD2 as a possible D gene (5 bases). Germline V lookup: CDR1 SEHNR, CDR2 FQNEAQ (reference sequence). Trimming stripped 5 bases from V and 3 bases from J, with 9 bases between. The CDR3 is made up of 13 amino acids.

This chain connects TRBV7-9 to TRBJ1-5, with unresolved D. V lost 2 bases, J lost 5 bases, and 19 bases lay in between. The CDR3 covers 17 residues. The germline V gene has CDR1 SEHNR and CDR2 FQNEAQ (reference sequence). As DNA, the CDR3 is TGTGCCAGCAGCTTATTTTTGTTTGGCAGGAAACATCAGCCCCAGCATTTT. Protein: CASSLFLFGRKHQPQHF.

The V and J genes are TRBV29-1 and TRBJ2-4; possibly TRBD2 for D (7 bases). V lost 1 base and J lost 2, with 12 bases in between. The CDR3 loop spans 15 amino acids. Looked up from germline, CDR1 is SQVTM and CDR2 is ANQGSEA. The CDR3 DNA is TGCAGCGTTGAAGGGGGGGGCAGATCCAAAAACATTCAGTACTTC. It is translated as CSVEGGGRSKNIQYF.

CDR3 nucleotides: TGTGCCAGCAGCAAGGAGTATCCGGATTATGGCTACACCTTC. It translates to CASSKEYPDYGYTF. The chain employs TRBV7-9 and TRBJ1-2; D is uncertain. The V end lost 5 bases, the J end lost 5 bases, and 15 bases lay between the germline ends. From germline, CDR1 is SEHNR and CDR2 FQNEAQ (reference sequence). CDR3 length: 14 amino acids. Full variable domain (remainder filled in from reference TRBV7-9 and TRBJ1-2): DTGVSQNPRHKITKRGQNVTFRCDPISEHNRLYWYRQTLGQGPEFLTYFQNEAQLEKSRLLSDRFSAERPKGSFSTLEIQRTEQGDSAMYLCASSKEYPDYGYTFGSGTRLTVV.

The DNA of the CDR3 is TGTGCCAGCAGCCATAGGACATCCTTTTCCTACGAGCAGTACTTC. Amino acid sequence: CASSHRTSFSYEQYF. This rearrangement joins TRBV11-2 to TRBJ2-7; D is possibly TRBD1 (5 bases). Germline loops: CDR1 SGHAT, CDR2 FQNNGV. V was trimmed by 5 bases and J by 1 base, leaving 15 bases between them. The CDR3 consists of 15 residues.

The chain is built from TRBV2 and TRBJ2-7; no reliable D call. Between the trimmed V and J ends, which lost 5 bases and 1 base, there was a span of 15 bases. The CDR3 runs to 15 residues. Looked up from germline, CDR1 is SNHLY and CDR2 is FYNNEI. The CDR3 DNA is TGTGCCAGCAGTAGGAGCTACCCGACTTCCTACGAGCAGTACTTC. The encoded protein is CASSRSYPTSYEQYF.

This chain connects TRBV7-2 to TRBJ2-1, with 7 bases that match TRBD2. CDR3 size: 17 residues. CDR1 and CDR2 from the germline V gene are SGHTA and FQGNSA. Unmatched junction bases numbered 13, after V lost 5 bases and J lost 3 bases. The CDR3 spells CASSMSPGASGYNEQFF. As DNA, the CDR3 is TGTGCCAGCAGCATGTCGCCCGGGGCTAGCGGCTACAATGAGCAGTTCTTC.

The chain uses TRBV4-2 and TRBJ2-1; perhaps TRBD2 as D (5 bases). This CDR3 spans 18 amino acids. V lost 0 bases and J 0 bases, leaving 15 bases between the germline ends. CDR1 is LGHNA and CDR2 is YNFKEQ in the germline V gene. The CDR3 region has the DNA TGTGCCAGCAGCCAAGATATTCTAGCCCAGAGCTCCTACAATGAGCAGTTCTTC. Its protein is CASSQDILAQSSYNEQFF.

This rearrangement joins TRBV9 to TRBJ2-5, with 11 bases that match TRBD2. The germline V gene encodes CDR1 SGDLS and CDR2 YYNGEE. Trimming took 0 bases from V and 2 from J; bases not matched to a gene: 3. The CDR3 runs 16 residues. Here the CDR3 reads CASSVGLAGGQETQYF. The CDR3 DNA reads TGTGCCAGCAGCGTAGGTCTAGCGGGGGGTCAAGAGACCCAGTACTTC.

Only one count was recorded for this clone. The gene calls are TRBV5-1 and TRBJ1-4; D possibly corresponds to TRBD1 (6 bases). Germline-derived CDR1 and CDR2 are SGHRS and YFSETQ. Trimming cost V 2 bases and J 7 bases, with 9 bases left between them. The CDR3 totals 13 residues. In DNA, the CDR3 is TGCGCCAGCAGCTTTAAAGGGGGTGAAAAACTGTTTTTT. It yields the protein CASSFKGGEKLFF. The variable domain in full, with the rest retrieved from reference TRBV5-1 and TRBJ1-4, is KAGVTQTPRYLIKTRGQQVTLSCSPISGHRSVSWYQQTPGQGLQFLFEYFSETQRNKGNFPGRFSGRQFSNSRSEMNVSTLELGDSALYLCASSFKGGEKLFFGSGTQLSVL.

CDR3 in DNA: TGTGCCAGCAGCTTGGCCCTATTTGAGGATCCTGCCACCTATGGCTACACCTTC. It codes for CASSLALFEDPATYGYTF. This chain connects TRBV5-4 to TRBJ1-2; no reliable D call. The CDR3 runs 18 residues. V dropped 0 bases and J dropped 4 bases, with 22 bases sitting between them. The germline V gene encodes CDR1 SGHNT and CDR2 YYREEE (reference sequence). The variable domain in full, with the rest retrieved from reference TRBV5-4 and TRBJ1-2, is ETGVTQSPTHLIKTRGQQVTLRCSSQSGHNTVSWYQQALGQGPQFIFQYYREEENGRGNFPPRFSGLQFPNYSSELNVNALELDDSALYLCASSLALFEDPATYGYTFGSGTRLTVV.